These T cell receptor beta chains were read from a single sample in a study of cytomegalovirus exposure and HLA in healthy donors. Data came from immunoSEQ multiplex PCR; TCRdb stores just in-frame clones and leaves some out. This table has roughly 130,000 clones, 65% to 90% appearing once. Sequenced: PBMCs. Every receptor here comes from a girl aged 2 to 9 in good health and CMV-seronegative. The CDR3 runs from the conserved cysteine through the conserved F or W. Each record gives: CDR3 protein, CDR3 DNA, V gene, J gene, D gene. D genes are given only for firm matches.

CASSTRSGNSYNEQFF	TGTGCCAGCAGCACGCGTAGCGGGAATTCCTACAATGAGCAGTTCTTC	TRBV7-8	TRBJ2-1	TRBD2
CASSFHRVGQPQHF	TGTGCCAGCAGCTTCCACAGGGTAGGTCAGCCCCAGCATTTT	TRBV7-2	TRBJ1-5	.
CATSRDLGGGEQYF	TGTGCCACCAGCAGAGATCTCGGGGGGGGCGAGCAGTACTTC	TRBV15	TRBJ2-7	TRBD2
CASSPQGKGEQFF	TGTGCCAGCAGCCCCCAGGGAAAAGGTGAGCAGTTCTTC	TRBV7-9	TRBJ2-1	.
CASSEEAQGVRAFF	TGTGCCAGCAGTGAAGAGGCGCAGGGGGTACGGGCTTTCTTT	TRBV6-1	TRBJ1-1	TRBD1
CASSTETGIINYGYTF	TGTGCCAGCAGCACCGAGACAGGGATAATCAACTATGGCTACACCTTC	TRBV5-4	TRBJ1-2	TRBD1
CASSLFASDTQYF	TGTGCCAGCAGCTTATTCGCGTCAGATACGCAGTATTTT	TRBV7-3	TRBJ2-3	.
CASSNYHQGGYGYTF	TGTGCCAGCAGTAACTATCACCAAGGGGGATATGGCTACACCTTC	TRBV6-5	TRBJ1-2	.
CASIIAGGNEQFF	TGTGCCAGCATCATAGCGGGGGGCAATGAGCAGTTCTTC	TRBV2	TRBJ2-1	TRBD2
CASSLGLSAGTAYNEQFF	TGTGCCAGCAGCTTAGGCCTTTCGGCGGGAACTGCCTACAATGAGCAGTTCTTC	TRBV13	TRBJ2-1	.
CASSLDRQSEQFF	TGTGCCAGCTCGCTGGACAGGCAAAGTGAGCAGTTCTTC	TRBV25-1	TRBJ2-1	TRBD1
CSVAPVAGSQETQYF	TGCAGCGTTGCCCCAGTCGCGGGGTCACAAGAGACCCAGTACTTC	TRBV29-1	TRBJ2-5	.
CASSVDSQAAGNTIYF	TGTGCCAGCAGCGTTGACAGTCAGGCGGCAGGAAACACCATATATTTT	TRBV9	TRBJ1-3	.
CASSQDGLADVDEQFF	TGTGCCAGCAGCCAAGATGGGCTAGCGGATGTGGATGAGCAGTTCTTC	TRBV4-2	TRBJ2-1	TRBD2
CASSQEAGDGFYNEQFF	TGCGCCAGCAGCCAAGAGGCCGGCGACGGGTTCTACAATGAGCAGTTCTTC	TRBV4-1	TRBJ2-1	.
CAIKDETSFYEQYF	TGTGCCATCAAGGACGAGACTAGCTTTTACGAGCAGTACTTC	TRBV10-3	TRBJ2-7	TRBD2